This T cell receptor beta chain was found in a study of shared clonotypes between healthy human individuals. Overall study: Plates per donor: three CD4 naive, three CD4 memory, two CD8 naive, one CD8 memory.

Among the donors, all were Caucasian adults who lived in Nashville, Tennessee. Trimming removed 7 bases from V and 5 bases from J; junction bases left unmatched: 13. The CDR3 sequence is 15 residues long. Germline CDR1 MNHEY, CDR2 SVGAGI. Notes on the study in general: A limitation of the genetic and exposure-history diversity represented arose from few donors.

Remarks on this clone: Its antigen is not known.

Generated by immunoSEQ multiplex PCR, the TCRdb table keeps only in-frame clones and is missing some. Of some 2,400,000 clones in the sample, approximately 96% were seen once. The clonotype comes from a man aged 18 to 30 in good health. The rearrangement links TRBV6-5 to TRBJ1-1; TRBD1 matches at 7 bases. The sample was naive CD4+ T cells sorted from blood. Sample subset: CD45RA+ positively selected. This chain's CDR3 is CASTLTDRFLTEAFF. The CDR3 DNA reads as TGTGCCAGCACTCTAACGGACAGGTTTTTAACTGAAGCTTTCTTT.